This T cell receptor beta chain was profiled in a study of regulatory T cells in long-lasting Graves disease. Study-level points and caveats: Accuracy may have been reduced by the small sample size.

After removal of 4 bases from V and 4 bases from J, the junction contained 8 bases not matched to a gene. This CDR3 comprises 15 residues. Building the TCR beta libraries relied on iRepertoire HTBI primers, and CDR3 regions underwent Arm-PCR. In the authors' methods: Identified across the samples were over 50 TRBV segments and over twelve TRBJ segments. TCRdb ran MiXCR on the multiplex PCR reads and lists one entry per CDR3 protein. These V and J calls rely on TCRdb rather than the paper's analysis. The sample has 650,000 to 850,000 distinct CDR3 sequences, approximately 29% seen once. Documented time point: persistent/refractory GD, antithyroid drugs over 5 years with positive TRAb. There was RNA extracted from PBMCs, and the TCR library was made from it. Doctors identified Graves' disease using the American Thyroid Association guidelines. An endocrinology department in Xi'an, China, supplied the patients.

In the case of this clonotype: What it recognizes is unknown.

The sequenced sample was peripheral blood mononuclear cells (PBMCs), obtained when the disease was refractory, from a patient treated with antithyroid drugs. The TCR was taken from a female donor with Graves disease. This sequence joins TRBV12-3 or TRBV12-4 and TRBJ2-5; 8 bases line up with TRBD1. CDR3 loop: CASSSTRGPGETQYF. CDR3 DNA sequence: TGTGCCAGCAGTTCCACCAGGGGGCCGGGAGAGACCCAGTACTTC.